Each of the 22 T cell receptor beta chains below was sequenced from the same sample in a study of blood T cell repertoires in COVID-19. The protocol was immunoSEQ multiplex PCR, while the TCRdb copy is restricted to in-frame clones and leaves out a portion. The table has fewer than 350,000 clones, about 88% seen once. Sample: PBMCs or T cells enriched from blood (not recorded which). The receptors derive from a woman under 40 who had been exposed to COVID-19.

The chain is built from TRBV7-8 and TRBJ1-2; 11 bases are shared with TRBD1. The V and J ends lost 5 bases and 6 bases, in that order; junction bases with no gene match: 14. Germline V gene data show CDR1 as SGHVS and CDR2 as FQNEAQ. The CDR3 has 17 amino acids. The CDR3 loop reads CASSPPQGQGVWHGYTF. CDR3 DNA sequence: TGTGCCAGCAGCCCTCCTCAGGGACAGGGGGTTTGGCATGGCTACACCTTC.

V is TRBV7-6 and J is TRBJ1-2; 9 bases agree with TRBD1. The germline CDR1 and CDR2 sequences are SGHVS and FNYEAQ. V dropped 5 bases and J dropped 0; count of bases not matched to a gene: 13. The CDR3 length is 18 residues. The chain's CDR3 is CASSRWDRADPANYGYTF. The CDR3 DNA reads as TGTGCCAGCAGCCGATGGGACAGGGCAGACCCAGCTAACTATGGCTACACCTTC.

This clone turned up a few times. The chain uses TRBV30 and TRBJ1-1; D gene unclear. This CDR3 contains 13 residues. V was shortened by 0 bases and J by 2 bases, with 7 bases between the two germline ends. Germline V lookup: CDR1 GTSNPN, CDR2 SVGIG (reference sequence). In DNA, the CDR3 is TGTGCCTGGAGTGTACTGATTAACACTGAAGCTTTCTTT. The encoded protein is CAWSVLINTEAFF.

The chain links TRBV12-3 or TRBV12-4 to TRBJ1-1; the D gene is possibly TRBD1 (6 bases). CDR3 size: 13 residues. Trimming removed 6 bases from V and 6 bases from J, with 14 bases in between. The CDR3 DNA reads TGTGCCAGCAGATCACAGGGTTTACCTGAAGCTTTCTTT. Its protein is CASRSQGLPEAFF.

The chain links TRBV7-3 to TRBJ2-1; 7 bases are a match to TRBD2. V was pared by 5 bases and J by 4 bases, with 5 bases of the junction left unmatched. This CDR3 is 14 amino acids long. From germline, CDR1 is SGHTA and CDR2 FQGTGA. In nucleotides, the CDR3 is TGTGCCAGCAGCCTCGCGGGAGAATACAATGAGCAGTTCTTC. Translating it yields CASSLAGEYNEQFF.

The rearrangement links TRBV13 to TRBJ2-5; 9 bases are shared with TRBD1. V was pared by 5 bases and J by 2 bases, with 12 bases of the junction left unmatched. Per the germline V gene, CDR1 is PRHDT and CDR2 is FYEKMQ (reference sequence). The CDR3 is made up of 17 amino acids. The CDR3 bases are TGTGCCAGCAGCCCCCGCGGTACGGGACAGGGACAAGAGACCCAGTACTTC. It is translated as CASSPRGTGQGQETQYF.

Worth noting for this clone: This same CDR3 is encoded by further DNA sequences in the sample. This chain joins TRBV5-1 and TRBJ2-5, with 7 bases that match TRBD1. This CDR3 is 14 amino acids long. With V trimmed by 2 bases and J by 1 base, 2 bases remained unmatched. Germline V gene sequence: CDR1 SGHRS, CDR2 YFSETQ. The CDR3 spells CASSFGQAQETQYF. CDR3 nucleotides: TGCGCCAGCAGCTTCGGACAGGCCCAAGAGACCCAGTACTTC.

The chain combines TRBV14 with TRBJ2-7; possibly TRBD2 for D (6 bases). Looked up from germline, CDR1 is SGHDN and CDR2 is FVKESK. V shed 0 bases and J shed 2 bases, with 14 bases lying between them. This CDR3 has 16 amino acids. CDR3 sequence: CASSQDMGWGAYEQYF. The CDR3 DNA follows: TGTGCCAGCAGCCAAGATATGGGGTGGGGGGCCTACGAGCAGTACTTC.

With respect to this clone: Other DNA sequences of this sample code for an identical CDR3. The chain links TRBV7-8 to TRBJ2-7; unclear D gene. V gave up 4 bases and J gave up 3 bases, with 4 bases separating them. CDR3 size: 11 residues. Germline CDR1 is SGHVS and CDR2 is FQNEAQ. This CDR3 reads CASSSYYEQYF. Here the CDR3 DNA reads TGTGCCAGCAGCTCCTACTACGAGCAGTACTTC.

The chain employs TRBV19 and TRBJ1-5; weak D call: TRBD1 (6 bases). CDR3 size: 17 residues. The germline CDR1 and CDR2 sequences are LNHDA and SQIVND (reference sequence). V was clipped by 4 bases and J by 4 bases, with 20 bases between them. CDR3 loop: CASSTRQVWVQNQPQHF. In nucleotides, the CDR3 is TGTGCCAGTAGTACCCGACAGGTTTGGGTTCAAAATCAGCCCCAGCATTTT.

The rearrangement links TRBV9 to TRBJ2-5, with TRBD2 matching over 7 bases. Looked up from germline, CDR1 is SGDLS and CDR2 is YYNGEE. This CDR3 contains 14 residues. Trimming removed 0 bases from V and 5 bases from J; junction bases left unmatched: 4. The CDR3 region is CASSVAEGGETQYF. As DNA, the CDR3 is TGTGCCAGCAGCGTAGCTGAGGGAGGGGAGACCCAGTACTTC.

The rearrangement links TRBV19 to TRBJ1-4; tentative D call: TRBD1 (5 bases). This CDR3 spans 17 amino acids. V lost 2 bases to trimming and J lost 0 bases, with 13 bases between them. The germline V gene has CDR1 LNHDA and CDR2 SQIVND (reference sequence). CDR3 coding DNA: TGTGCCAGTAGTATAATTCGGACACCTGCAACTAATGAAAAACTGTTTTTT. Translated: CASSIIRTPATNEKLFF.

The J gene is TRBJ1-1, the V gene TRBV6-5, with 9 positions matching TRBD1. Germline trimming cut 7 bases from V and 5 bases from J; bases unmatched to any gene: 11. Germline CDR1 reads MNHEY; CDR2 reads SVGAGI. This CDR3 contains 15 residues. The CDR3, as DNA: TGTGCCAGCACCAGGACAGGGGCCAGAAAAACTGAAGCTTTCTTT. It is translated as CASTRTGARKTEAFF.

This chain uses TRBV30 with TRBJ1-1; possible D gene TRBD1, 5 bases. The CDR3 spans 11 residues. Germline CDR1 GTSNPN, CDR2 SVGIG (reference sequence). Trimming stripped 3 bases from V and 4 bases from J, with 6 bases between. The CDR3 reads CAWRTATEAFF. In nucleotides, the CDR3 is TGTGCCTGGAGGACAGCCACTGAAGCTTTCTTT. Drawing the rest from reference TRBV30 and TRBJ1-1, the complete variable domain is SQTIHQWPATLVQPVGSPLSLECTVEGTSNPNLYWYRQAAGRGLQLLFYSVGIGQISSEVPQNLSASRPQDRQFILSSKKLLLSDSGFYLCAWRTATEAFFGQGTRLTVV.

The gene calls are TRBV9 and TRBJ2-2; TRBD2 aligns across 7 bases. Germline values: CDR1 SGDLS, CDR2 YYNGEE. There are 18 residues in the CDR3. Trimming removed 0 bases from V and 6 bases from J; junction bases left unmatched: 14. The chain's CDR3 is CASSVGWGGREGAGELFF. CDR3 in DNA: TGTGCCAGCAGCGTAGGCTGGGGGGGACGGGAAGGAGCCGGGGAGCTGTTTTTT.

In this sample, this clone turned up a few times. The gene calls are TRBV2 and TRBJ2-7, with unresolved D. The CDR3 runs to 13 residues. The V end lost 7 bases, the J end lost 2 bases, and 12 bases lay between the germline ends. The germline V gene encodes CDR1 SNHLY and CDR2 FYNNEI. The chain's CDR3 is CASTPGSTYEQYF. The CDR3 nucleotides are TGTGCCAGCACGCCGGGTTCAACCTACGAGCAGTACTTC.

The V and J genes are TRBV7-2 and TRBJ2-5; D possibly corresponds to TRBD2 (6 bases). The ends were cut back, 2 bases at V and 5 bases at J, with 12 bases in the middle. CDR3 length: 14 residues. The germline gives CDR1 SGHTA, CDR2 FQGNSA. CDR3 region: CASSLPGGAETQYF. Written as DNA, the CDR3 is TGTGCCAGCAGCTTACCCGGAGGGGCCGAGACCCAGTACTTC.

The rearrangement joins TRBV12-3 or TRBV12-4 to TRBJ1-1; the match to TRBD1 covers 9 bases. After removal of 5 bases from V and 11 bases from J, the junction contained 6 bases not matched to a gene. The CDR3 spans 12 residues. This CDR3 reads CASSIHRGLAFF. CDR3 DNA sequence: TGTGCCAGCAGTATTCACAGGGGGCTGGCTTTCTTT.

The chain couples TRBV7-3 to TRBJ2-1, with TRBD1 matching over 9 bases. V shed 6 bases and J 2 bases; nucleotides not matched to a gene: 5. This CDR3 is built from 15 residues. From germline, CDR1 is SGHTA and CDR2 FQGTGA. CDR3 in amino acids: CASSFRQGAYNEQFF. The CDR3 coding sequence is TGTGCCAGCAGTTTTAGACAGGGGGCCTACAATGAGCAGTTCTTC.

In DNA, the CDR3 is TGTGCCAGCAGCTTGGTTTTGGTAGCGGGAGTTGTCGGGGAGCTGTTTTTT. Its protein product is CASSLVLVAGVVGELFF. This chain connects TRBV5-6 to TRBJ2-2, with 9 bases matching TRBD2. CDR3 length equals 17 residues. The V gene's germline CDR1 is SGHDT and CDR2 YYEEEE. The ends lost 0 bases at V and 7 bases at J; junction bases unmatched: 10.

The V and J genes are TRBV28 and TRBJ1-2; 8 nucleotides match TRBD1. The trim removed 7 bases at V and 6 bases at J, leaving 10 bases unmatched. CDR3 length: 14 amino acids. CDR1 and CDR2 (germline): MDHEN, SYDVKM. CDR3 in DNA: TGTGCCAGCAACGAAGGTACAGGGGGGAATGGCTACACCTTC. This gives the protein CASNEGTGGNGYTF.

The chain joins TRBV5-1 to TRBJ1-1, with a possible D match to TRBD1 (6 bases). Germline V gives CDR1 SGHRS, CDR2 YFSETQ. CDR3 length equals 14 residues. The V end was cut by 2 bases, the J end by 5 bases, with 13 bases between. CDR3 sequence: CASSFRGRTTEAFF. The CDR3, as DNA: TGCGCCAGCAGCTTCAGGGGAAGGACAACTGAAGCTTTCTTT.